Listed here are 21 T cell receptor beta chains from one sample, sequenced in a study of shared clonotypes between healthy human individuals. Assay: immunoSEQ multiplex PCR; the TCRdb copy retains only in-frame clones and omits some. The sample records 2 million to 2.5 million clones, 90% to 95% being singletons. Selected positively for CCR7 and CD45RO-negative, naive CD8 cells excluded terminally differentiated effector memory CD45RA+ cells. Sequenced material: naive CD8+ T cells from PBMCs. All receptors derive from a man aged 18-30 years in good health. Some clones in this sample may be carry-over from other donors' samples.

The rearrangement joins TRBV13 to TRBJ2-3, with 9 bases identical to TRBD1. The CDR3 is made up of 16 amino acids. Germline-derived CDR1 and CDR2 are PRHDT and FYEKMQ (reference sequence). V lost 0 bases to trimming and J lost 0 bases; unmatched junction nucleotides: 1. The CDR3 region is CASSLGGTGSTDTQYF. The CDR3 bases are TGTGCCAGCAGCTTAGGTGGGACAGGGAGCACAGATACGCAGTATTTT.

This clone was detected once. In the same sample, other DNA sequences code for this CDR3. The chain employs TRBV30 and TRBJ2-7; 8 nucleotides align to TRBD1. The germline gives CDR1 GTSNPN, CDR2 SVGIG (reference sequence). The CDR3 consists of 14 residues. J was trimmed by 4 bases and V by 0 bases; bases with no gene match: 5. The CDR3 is CAWSVGRGRYEQYF. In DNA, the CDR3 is TGTGCCTGGAGTGTAGGCAGGGGGCGGTACGAGCAGTACTTC.

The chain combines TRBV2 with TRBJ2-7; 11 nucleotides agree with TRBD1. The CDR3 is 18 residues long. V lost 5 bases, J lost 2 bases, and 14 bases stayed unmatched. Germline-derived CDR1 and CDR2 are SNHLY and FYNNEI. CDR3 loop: CASSWDRGITLLPYEQYF. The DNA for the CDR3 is TGTGCCAGCAGTTGGGACAGGGGGATCACTCTCTTACCCTACGAGCAGTACTTC.

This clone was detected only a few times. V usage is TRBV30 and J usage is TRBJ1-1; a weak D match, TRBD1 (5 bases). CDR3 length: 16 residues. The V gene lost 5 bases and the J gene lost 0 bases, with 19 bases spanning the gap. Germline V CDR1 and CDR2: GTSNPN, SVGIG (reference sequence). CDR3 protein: CAWEGLEGTMNTEAFF. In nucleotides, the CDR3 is TGTGCCTGGGAGGGTCTGGAGGGGACGATGAACACTGAAGCTTTCTTT. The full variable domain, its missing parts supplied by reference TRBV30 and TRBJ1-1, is SQTIHQWPATLVQPVGSPLSLECTVEGTSNPNLYWYRQAAGRGLQLLFYSVGIGQISSEVPQNLSASRPQDRQFILSSKKLLLSDSGFYLCAWEGLEGTMNTEAFFGQGTRLTVV.

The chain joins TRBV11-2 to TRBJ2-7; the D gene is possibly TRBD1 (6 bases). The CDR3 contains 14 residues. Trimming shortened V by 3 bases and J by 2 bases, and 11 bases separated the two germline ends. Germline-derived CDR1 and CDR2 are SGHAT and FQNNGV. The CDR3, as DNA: TGTGCCAGCAGCTTTCAGGGGCCCACCTACGAGCAGTACTTC. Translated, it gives CASSFQGPTYEQYF.

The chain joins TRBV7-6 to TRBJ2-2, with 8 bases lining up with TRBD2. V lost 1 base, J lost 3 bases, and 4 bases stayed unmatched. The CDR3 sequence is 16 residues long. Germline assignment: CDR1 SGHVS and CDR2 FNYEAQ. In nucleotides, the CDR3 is TGTGCCAGCAGCTTAGGGGCGGGAGGAGACACCGGGGAGCTGTTTTTT. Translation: CASSLGAGGDTGELFF.

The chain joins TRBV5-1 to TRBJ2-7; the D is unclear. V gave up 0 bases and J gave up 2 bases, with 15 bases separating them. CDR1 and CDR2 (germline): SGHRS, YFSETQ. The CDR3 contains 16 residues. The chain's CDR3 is CASSLAFGGTAYEQYF. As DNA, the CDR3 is TGCGCCAGCAGCTTGGCGTTCGGCGGCACTGCCTACGAGCAGTACTTC.

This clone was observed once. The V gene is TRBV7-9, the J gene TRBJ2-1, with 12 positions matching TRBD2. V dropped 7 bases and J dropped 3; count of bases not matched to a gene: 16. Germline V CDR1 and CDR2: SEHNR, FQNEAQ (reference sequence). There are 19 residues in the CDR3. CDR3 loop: CASTIPEPSGRVFYNEQFF. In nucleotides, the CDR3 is TGTGCCAGCACCATACCCGAACCTAGCGGGAGGGTGTTCTACAATGAGCAGTTCTTC. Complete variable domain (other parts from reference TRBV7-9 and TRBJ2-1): DTGVSQNPRHKITKRGQNVTFRCDPISEHNRLYWYRQTLGQGPEFLTYFQNEAQLEKSRLLSDRFSAERPKGSFSTLEIQRTEQGDSAMYLCASTIPEPSGRVFYNEQFFGPGTRLTVL.

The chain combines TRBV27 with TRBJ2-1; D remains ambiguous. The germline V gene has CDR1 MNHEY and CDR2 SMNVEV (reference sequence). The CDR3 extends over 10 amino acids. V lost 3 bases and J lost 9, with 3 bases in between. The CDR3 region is CASSFPEQFF. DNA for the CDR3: TGTGCCAGCAGTTTCCCTGAGCAGTTCTTC.

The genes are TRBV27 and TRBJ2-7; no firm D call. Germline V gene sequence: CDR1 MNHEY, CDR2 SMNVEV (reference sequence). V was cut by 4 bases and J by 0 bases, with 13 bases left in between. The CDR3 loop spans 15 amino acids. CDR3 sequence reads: CASSSIGRSSYEQYF. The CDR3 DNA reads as TGTGCCAGCAGTTCAATCGGGCGGAGCTCCTACGAGCAGTACTTC.

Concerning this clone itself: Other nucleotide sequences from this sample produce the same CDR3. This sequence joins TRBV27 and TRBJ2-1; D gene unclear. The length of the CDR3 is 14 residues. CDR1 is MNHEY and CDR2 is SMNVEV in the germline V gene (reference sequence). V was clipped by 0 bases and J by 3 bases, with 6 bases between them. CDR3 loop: CASSLSRSYNEQFF. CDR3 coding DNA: TGTGCCAGCAGTTTATCGCGCAGCTACAATGAGCAGTTCTTC.

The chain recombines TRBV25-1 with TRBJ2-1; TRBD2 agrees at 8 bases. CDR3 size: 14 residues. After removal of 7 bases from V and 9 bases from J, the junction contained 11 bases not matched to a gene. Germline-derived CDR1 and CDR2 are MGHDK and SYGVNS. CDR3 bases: TGTGCCAGCAAGCGTTCAGCGGGAGATGTTGAGCAGTTCTTC. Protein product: CASKRSAGDVEQFF.

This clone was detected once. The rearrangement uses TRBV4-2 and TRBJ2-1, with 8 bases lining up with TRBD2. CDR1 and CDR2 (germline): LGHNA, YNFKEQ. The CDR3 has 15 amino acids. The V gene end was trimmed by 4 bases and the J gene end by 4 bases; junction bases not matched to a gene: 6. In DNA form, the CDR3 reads TGTGCCAGCAGCCCAACTAGCGGCCGTTACAATGAGCAGTTCTTC. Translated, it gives CASSPTSGRYNEQFF.

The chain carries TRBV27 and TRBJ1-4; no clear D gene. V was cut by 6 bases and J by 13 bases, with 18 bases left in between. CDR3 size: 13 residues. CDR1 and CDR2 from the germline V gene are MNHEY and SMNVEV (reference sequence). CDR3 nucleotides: TGTGCCAGCAGAAAAGGGTCCGCGAGCGGACTGTTTTTT. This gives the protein CASRKGSASGLFF. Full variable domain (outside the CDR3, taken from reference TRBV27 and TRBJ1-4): EAQVTQNPRYLITVTGKKLTVTCSQNMNHEYMSWYRQDPGLGLRQIYYSMNVEVTDKGDVPEGYKVSRKEKRNFPLILESPSPNQTSLYFCASRKGSASGLFFGSGTQLSVL.

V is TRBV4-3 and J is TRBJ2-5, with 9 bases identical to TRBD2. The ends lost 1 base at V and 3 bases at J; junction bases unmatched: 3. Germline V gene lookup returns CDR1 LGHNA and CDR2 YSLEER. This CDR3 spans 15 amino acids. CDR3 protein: CASSQGVAGEETQYF. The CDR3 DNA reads TGCGCCAGCAGCCAAGGCGTAGCGGGAGAAGAGACCCAGTACTTC.

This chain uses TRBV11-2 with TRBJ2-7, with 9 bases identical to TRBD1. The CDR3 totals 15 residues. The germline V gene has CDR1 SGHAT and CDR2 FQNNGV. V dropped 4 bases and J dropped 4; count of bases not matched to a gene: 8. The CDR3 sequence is CASSSPGQGLYEQYF. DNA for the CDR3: TGTGCCAGCAGCTCCCCGGGACAGGGTTTGTACGAGCAGTACTTC.

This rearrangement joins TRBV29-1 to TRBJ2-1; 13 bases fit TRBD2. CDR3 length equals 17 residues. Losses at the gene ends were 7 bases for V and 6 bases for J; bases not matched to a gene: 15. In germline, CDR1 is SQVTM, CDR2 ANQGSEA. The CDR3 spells CSAGLAGRKVDRNEQFF. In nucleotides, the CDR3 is TGCAGCGCGGGACTAGCGGGGAGAAAAGTTGACCGCAATGAGCAGTTCTTC.

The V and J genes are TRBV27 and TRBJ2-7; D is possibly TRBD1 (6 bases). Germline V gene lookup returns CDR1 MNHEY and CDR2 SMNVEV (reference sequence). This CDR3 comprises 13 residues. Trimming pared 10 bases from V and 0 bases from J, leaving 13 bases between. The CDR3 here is CATAPGVSYEQYF. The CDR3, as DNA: TGTGCCACCGCCCCAGGGGTCTCCTACGAGCAGTACTTC.

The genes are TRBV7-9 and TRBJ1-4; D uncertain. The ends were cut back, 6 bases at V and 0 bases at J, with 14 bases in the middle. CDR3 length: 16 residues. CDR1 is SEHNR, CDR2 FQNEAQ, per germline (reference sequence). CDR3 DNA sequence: TGTGCCAGCAGGTCAGGCAGCCGCGCAACTAATGAAAAACTGTTTTTT. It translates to CASRSGSRATNEKLFF.

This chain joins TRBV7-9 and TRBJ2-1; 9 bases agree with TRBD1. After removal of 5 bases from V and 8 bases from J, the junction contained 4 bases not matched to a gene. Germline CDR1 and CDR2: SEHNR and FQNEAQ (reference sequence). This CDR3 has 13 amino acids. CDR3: CASSGGQGYEQFF. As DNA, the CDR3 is TGTGCCAGCAGCGGGGGACAGGGATATGAGCAGTTCTTC.

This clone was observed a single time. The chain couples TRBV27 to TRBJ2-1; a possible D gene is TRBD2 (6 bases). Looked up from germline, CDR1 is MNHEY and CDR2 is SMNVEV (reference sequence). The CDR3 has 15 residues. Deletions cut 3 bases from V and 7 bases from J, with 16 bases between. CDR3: CASSLRDGVRNEQFF. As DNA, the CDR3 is TGTGCCAGCAGTTTGCGGGACGGTGTAAGGAATGAGCAGTTCTTC.